This TCR beta chain was sequenced during a study of T cells in Graves' hyperthyroidism and ophthalmopathy (dated by TCRdb to 2018 to 2020). General notes on the study: Peripheral blood samples were taken at initial diagnosis, before any treatment was given. To identify distinguishing TCR V-J signatures, a discovery cohort of 90 to 100 patients was used, comprising 43 with Graves' ophthalmopathy and 55 to 65 with stable Graves' hyperthyroidism. An independent validation cohort of about 19 hyperthyroidism patients and 17 patients who later progressed to ophthalmopathy tested prospective prediction of ophthalmopathy. The approximately 95 discovery patients were divided at random into training and test sets in a 7:3 ratio. In addition, the study compared T-cell repertoires in thyroid tissue and in blood from roughly 6 Graves' hyperthyroidism patients. After sampling, hyperthyroidism patients received methimazole starting at 30 mg daily, and ophthalmopathy patients received high-dose intravenous methylprednisolone. The paper reports TCR Vbeta CDR3 sequencing of approximately 140 peripheral blood samples: 40 to 45 ophthalmopathy, under 85 hyperthyroidism and approximately 17 progressor patients. The investigation overall reported the following: Most expanded thyroid clonotypes (frequency above 0.001) were also detected in blood, suggesting blood repertoires may reflect thyroid immune responses. No statistical method was used to set the sample size in advance, and investigators knew the group allocation. In validation, the model predicted progression to ophthalmopathy with over 65% sensitivity and approximately 78% specificity, a median of 6.5 months before onset. A 13 V-J signature model separated ophthalmopathy from stable hyperthyroidism, with around 88% sensitivity and roughly 81% specificity in cross-validation and 80%/75% in testing.

The germline V and J ends show losses of 3 bases and 4 bases respectively, and no gene match explains 3 bases of the junction. Per the germline V gene, KGHDR is the CDR1 and SFDVKD is the CDR2. CDR3 length: 15 amino acids, cysteine to phenylalanine. The sequence is cut down to CDR3 DNA, 45 bases in frame from base 1. The TCR beta CDR3 regions were amplified from the RNA transcripts. For the first round of RT-PCR on the TCR CDR3, the HTBI primer set was used together with the Qiagen OneStep RT-PCR kit. Libraries were constructed in a second round of multiplex PCR, after which size selection and purification were carried out. Sequencing of the libraries was done on an Illumina HiSeq2000 using paired-end 100 bp reads. The source study handled its data this way. Raw data were processed with SOAPnuke, discarding reads with adapters, uncalled bases, mean Phred below 15, or no exact constant-primer or identifier match. High-quality paired reads were merged using COPE v1.2.5, and each unique nucleotide sequence was defined as a clonotype. Clonotypes were aligned to IMGT TRBV, TRBD and TRBJ reference segments using MiTCR v1.1. Analysis was restricted to V-J combinations with a frequency above 0.0001, which covered roughly 99% of repertoires. A TCS score was defined as the ratio between F50 (clonal expansion) and ExV (chaos), using BLOSUM62-based TCRdist between CDR3 peptides within each V-J. Welch's t-statistics and random forest reduced 514 V-J features to roughly 13, which were used in a naive Bayes classifier (R e1071). TCRdb trimmed public reads at Q25 via fastp, called clones via MiXCR and kept in-frame beta chains. One record per CDR3 amino acid sequence lists the most common genes and DNA. None of the V and J calls come from the authors' own analysis; TCRdb made them. For this sample the table gives nearly 250,000 distinct CDR3 sequences, of which around 25% were detected only once. About a third of the sample belongs to the ten largest clones.

In regard to this clonotype: The antigen it binds to is not known. No base quality values were provided; no much bigger clone lies one nucleotide off.

Moderately to severely active disease, a Clinical Activity Score of at least 3, a NOSPECS grade of at least 4, and a duration under 3 months were present in ophthalmopathy patients. Patients with uncontrolled infections, other autoimmune diseases, pregnancy or lactation were excluded. Diagnoses relied on clinical symptoms, serum thyroxine and TRAb, thyroid ultrasound and orbital computed tomography. Ficoll-Paque density gradient centrifugation was used to isolate PBMCs from around 9.1 ml of fresh peripheral blood. Total RNA was extracted with Trizol reagent, and quality was checked on an Agilent 2100 Bioanalyzer.

Recombination connected TRBV24-1 to TRBJ1-5, and TRBD1 matches 9 of the central bases. This receptor was obtained from a middle-aged woman with Graves' ophthalmopathy. Material: blood. The CDR3 sequence is CATSDPGQGNQPQHF. The sequence in DNA is TGTGCCACCAGTGATCCGGGACAGGGAAATCAGCCCCAGCATTTT.